This TCR beta chain was recovered during a study of cytomegalovirus exposure and HLA in healthy donors. The study's findings and limits: Altogether, about 160 TCR beta chains were recorded as cytomegalovirus-associated.

Turning to this clone: Its antigen is unidentified.

The CDR3 is made up of 15 amino acids. With V trimmed by 4 bases and J by 4 bases, 9 bases remained unmatched. Germline V lookup: CDR1 LNHDA, CDR2 SQIVND (reference sequence). Data came from immunoSEQ multiplex PCR; TCRdb stores just in-frame clones and leaves some out. The sample shows 68,000 or so clones, 70% to 90% of them seen only once. Sequenced input: PBMCs. This clonotype was sampled from a woman under 30 in good health and CMV-seronegative. The gene calls are TRBV19 and TRBJ2-7, with TRBD2 matching over 8 bases. This CDR3 reads CASSTRGQRGYEQYF. The CDR3 DNA reads TGTGCCAGTAGTACCCGAGGCCAGCGGGGGTACGAGCAGTACTTC.